The text below deals with one T cell receptor beta chain. Its target antigen remains unknown. No base quality information exists; no much larger clone differs at one position. Unmatched junction bases come to 2, with V trimmed by 6 bases and J by 1 base. CDR1 and CDR2 (SGDLS, YYNGEE) derive from the germline V gene. The CDR3, cysteine through phenylalanine, is 15 amino acids long. The read is trimmed to its CDR3 DNA, 45 bases read in frame from base 1. Another Seattle source contributed samples from volunteer blood donors who had recovered from COVID-19. Each collaborating institution followed its own protocols to collect whole blood in K2EDTA tubes. Collaborator samples were shipped for TCRbeta analysis as frozen whole blood, isolated PBMCs, or DNA extracted from either sample type. These data originate in a study of blood T cell repertoires in COVID-19 (dated by TCRdb to the early 2020s). In the study overall: The collaborator samples originated in the United States, Italy and Spain and spanned the acute and convalescent phases of COVID-19. Samples came from the ongoing ImmuneRACE study (first 160 participants) plus 1,254 subjects from 6 global collaborators. The material from the prospective study consisted of cDNA or gDNA derived from T cells, B-cell-depleted T cells, or PBMCs. The repertoires were released in a freely available public database meant as a resource for research on the immune response to SARS-CoV-2. Sample metadata almost always included a de-identified subject ID, COVID-19 status, age in years and sex. HLA class I and class II types, where available, came from metadata supplied by the sample provider rather than from assay-based typing. The dataset comprised deeply sampled blood TCRbeta repertoires from subjects exposed to, actively infected with, or recovered from COVID-19. On the study overall, not on this receptor specifically: How much clinical and demographic metadata was included differed by source and by participant, and the metadata was provided uncurated.

TCRbeta CDR3 regions were amplified from genomic DNA by means of the immunoSEQ Assay, a bias-controlled multiplex PCR. The study's own analysis went as follows. Within the assay, amplification of reference gene primers was used to estimate how many nucleated cells each sample contained. Sequence reads were collapsed and filtered to measure the absolute abundance of every unique TCRbeta CDR3 rearrangement. For each sample, productive Simpson clonality was calculated as the square root of Simpson's diversity index over productive rearrangements. TCRdb stores this immuneACCESS table with in-frame sequences only. Part of the clones is absent; in the studies checked, under half of the shortfall reflects unresolved V genes, and no reason is known for the rest. Clone size and V and J calls were adopted from that table, with D and trimming inferred from the DNA. This sample holds some 140,000 clones; almost 80% were observed only once. Together, the top ten hold roughly 11% of the sample.

The source is a man aged 60 to 69 who had recovered from COVID-19. The sequenced material came from peripheral blood. The rearrangement joined TRBV9 to TRBJ1-6; 9 bases in the junction line up with TRBD1. The CDR3 sequence is CASTQGASYNSPLHF. The bases read TGTGCCAGCACACAGGGGGCATCCTATAATTCACCCCTCCACTTT.